Each of the 17 T cell receptor beta chains below was sequenced from the same sample in a study of blood T cell repertoires in COVID-19. Sequenced by immunoSEQ multiplex PCR; TCRdb stores in-frame clones only, minus some. This table has about 440,000 clones, around 88% appearing once. The sequencing input was peripheral blood. These receptors originate from a woman aged 50 to 60 with COVID-19, enrolled during active disease.

The chain uses TRBV5-6 and TRBJ2-5, with TRBD2 matching 9 bases. This CDR3 has 14 residues. Germline CDR1 is SGHDT and CDR2 is YYEEEE. J was trimmed by 3 bases and V by 7 bases; bases with no gene match: 7. In DNA form, the CDR3 reads TGTGCCAGCCAAAGGACTAGCGTCGAAGAGACCCAGTACTTC. Translation gives CASQRTSVEETQYF.

The DNA of the CDR3 is TGTGCCAGCTCACCAAATTCAGGGGGCGCGTCCTACGAGCAGTACTTC. It specifies CASSPNSGGASYEQYF. The chain is built from TRBV18 and TRBJ2-7, with TRBD1 matching 8 bases. CDR1 KGHSH and CDR2 LQKENI come from the germline V gene. This CDR3 is built from 16 residues. Trimming cost V 2 bases and J 1 base; bases outside gene matches: 7.

This clone was found once. The chain's CDR3 is CASSQGGAQGYTDTQYF. CDR3 coding DNA: TGTGCCAGCAGCCAAGGTGGGGCCCAGGGATACACAGATACGCAGTATTTT. The V call is TRBV4-2, the J call TRBJ2-3, with D possibly matching TRBD1 (5 bases). The CDR3 loop spans 17 amino acids. Trimming pared 1 base from V and 2 bases from J, leaving 16 bases between. CDR1 LGHNA and CDR2 YNFKEQ come from the germline V gene.

This clone was counted once. The V gene is TRBV6-5, the J gene TRBJ2-7; a possible D gene is TRBD1 (5 bases). The V gene's germline CDR1 is MNHEY and CDR2 SVGAGI. Trimming removed 5 bases from V and 2 bases from J, with 13 bases in between. The CDR3 covers 14 residues. CDR3 loop: CASSRRQKPYEQYF. The CDR3 nucleotides are TGTGCCAGCAGTCGGAGACAGAAACCCTACGAGCAGTACTTC.

The chain carries TRBV5-1 and TRBJ2-2, with D tentatively TRBD2 (7 bases). Germline assignment: CDR1 SGHRS and CDR2 YFSETQ. The CDR3 has 17 amino acids. Trimming took 4 bases from V and 1 from J, leaving 17 bases between them. The CDR3 loop reads CASSSRGALGNTGELFF. The DNA for the CDR3 is TGCGCCAGCAGCAGCCGGGGGGCGTTAGGGAACACCGGGGAGCTGTTTTTT. Using reference TRBV5-1 and TRBJ2-2 for the parts outside the CDR3, the full variable domain is KAGVTQTPRYLIKTRGQQVTLSCSPISGHRSVSWYQQTPGQGLQFLFEYFSETQRNKGNFPGRFSGRQFSNSRSEMNVSTLELGDSALYLCASSSRGALGNTGELFFGEGSRLTVL.

The gene calls are TRBV12-3 or TRBV12-4 and TRBJ2-7, with D perhaps TRBD2 (6 bases). V was pared by 6 bases and J by 6 bases, with 15 bases between. The CDR3 is 13 residues long. CDR3 bases: TGTGCCAGCAGCCCCTCGGGGGTTGGCGAGCAGTACTTC. Amino acid sequence: CASSPSGVGEQYF.

This clone was counted a single time. The J gene is TRBJ1-2, the V gene TRBV19; the match to TRBD1 covers 7 bases. The length of the CDR3 is 15 residues. V dropped 6 bases and J dropped 4; count of bases not matched to a gene: 11. Germline V CDR1 and CDR2: LNHDA, SQIVND (reference sequence). The CDR3 loop reads CASSLHSDRVYGYTF. Here the CDR3 DNA reads TGTGCCAGTAGCCTCCACAGCGACAGGGTCTATGGCTACACCTTC.

The CDR3: CASSRQGGQPQHF. The DNA for the CDR3 is TGTGCCAGCAGTCGACAGGGTGGCCAGCCCCAGCATTTT. The gene calls are TRBV12-3 or TRBV12-4 and TRBJ1-5; 7 positions agree with TRBD1. The CDR3 length is 13 residues. V trimming: 5 bases; J trimming: 7 bases; junction bases outside the gene matches: 5.

The chain employs TRBV12-3 or TRBV12-4 and TRBJ2-1; TRBD2 agrees at 7 bases. This CDR3 has 12 amino acids. J gave up 15 bases and V 3 bases, and 8 bases lay outside the gene matches. CDR3 sequence: CASSLGLPEGFF. For the CDR3, the DNA is TGTGCCAGCAGTTTGGGACTACCAGAGGGGTTCTTC.

V and J are TRBV7-9 and TRBJ2-7, with D possibly matching TRBD2 (5 bases). The CDR3 consists of 13 residues. CDR1 and CDR2 (germline): SEHNR, FQNEAQ (reference sequence). Trimming stripped 5 bases from V and 5 bases from J, with 13 bases between. In DNA form, the CDR3 reads TGTGCCAGCAGCCCCGGGGTAGCCGACGAGCAGTACTTC. Its protein is CASSPGVADEQYF.

For this clone: The sample contains more than one DNA sequence encoding this CDR3. The J gene is TRBJ2-3, the V gene TRBV12-3 or TRBV12-4; D uncertain. The CDR3 is made up of 12 amino acids. V was clipped by 5 bases and J by 3 bases, with 6 bases between them. The CDR3 region has the DNA TGTGCCAGCAGTCCCTCTACAGATACGCAGTATTTT. Its protein is CASSPSTDTQYF.

This chain uses TRBV5-1 with TRBJ1-2, with 11 bases aligning to TRBD1. The CDR3 has 14 residues. V lost 0 bases, J lost 8 bases, and 3 bases stayed unmatched. Germline V CDR1 and CDR2: SGHRS, YFSETQ. CDR3 in DNA: TGCGCCAGCAGCTTGGGGACAGGGGGCTGGGGCTACACCTTC. This sequence encodes CASSLGTGGWGYTF. The whole variable domain, filled in from reference TRBV5-1 and TRBJ1-2, reads KAGVTQTPRYLIKTRGQQVTLSCSPISGHRSVSWYQQTPGQGLQFLFEYFSETQRNKGNFPGRFSGRQFSNSRSEMNVSTLELGDSALYLCASSLGTGGWGYTFGSGTRLTVV.

CDR3 DNA: TGTGCCAGCAGTTTTACCCCGGGTGGCTACACCTTC. Translation gives CASSFTPGGYTF. The V and J genes are TRBV12-3 or TRBV12-4 and TRBJ1-2; unclear D gene. Trimming pared 3 bases from V and 7 bases from J, leaving 9 bases between. The CDR3 is 12 residues long.

J is TRBJ1-1 and V is TRBV2, with TRBD1 as a possible D gene (5 bases). V was trimmed by 2 bases and J by 2 bases, leaving 12 bases between them. Germline CDR1 reads SNHLY; CDR2 reads FYNNEI. This CDR3 is 15 amino acids long. The CDR3 coding sequence is TGTGCCAGCAGTGAATGGGCAGGGATTAACACTGAAGCTTTCTTT. Translated, it gives CASSEWAGINTEAFF.

Ten or more counts support this clone. CDR3 protein: CASSPGAGGLDEQFF. CDR3 DNA sequence: TGTGCCAGCTCACCAGGGGCGGGGGGCCTCGATGAGCAGTTCTTC. The J gene is TRBJ2-1, the V gene TRBV18; 8 bases are a match to TRBD2. The germline CDR1 and CDR2 sequences are KGHSH and LQKENI. The CDR3 sequence is 15 residues long. J was trimmed by 8 bases and V by 2 bases; bases with no gene match: 8.

This chain joins TRBV6-5 and TRBJ1-1, with 9 bases fitting TRBD1. Trimming at V came to 2 bases and at J to 1 base, leaving 2 bases not matched to a gene. Germline CDR1 MNHEY, CDR2 SVGAGI. The CDR3 has 15 residues. DNA for the CDR3: TGTGCCAGCAGTTACGGGACAGGGCAGAACACTGAAGCTTTCTTT. Residues: CASSYGTGQNTEAFF.

The J gene is TRBJ2-1, the V gene TRBV4-1; 9 nucleotides agree with TRBD2. CDR1 is MGHRA, CDR2 YSYEKL, per germline. V lost 6 bases and J lost 2; bases outside the gene matches: 11. CDR3 length: 17 residues. CDR3 sequence: CASRNDLGTSPYNEQFF. As DNA, the CDR3 is TGCGCCAGCAGAAACGATCTCGGGACTAGCCCCTACAATGAGCAGTTCTTC.